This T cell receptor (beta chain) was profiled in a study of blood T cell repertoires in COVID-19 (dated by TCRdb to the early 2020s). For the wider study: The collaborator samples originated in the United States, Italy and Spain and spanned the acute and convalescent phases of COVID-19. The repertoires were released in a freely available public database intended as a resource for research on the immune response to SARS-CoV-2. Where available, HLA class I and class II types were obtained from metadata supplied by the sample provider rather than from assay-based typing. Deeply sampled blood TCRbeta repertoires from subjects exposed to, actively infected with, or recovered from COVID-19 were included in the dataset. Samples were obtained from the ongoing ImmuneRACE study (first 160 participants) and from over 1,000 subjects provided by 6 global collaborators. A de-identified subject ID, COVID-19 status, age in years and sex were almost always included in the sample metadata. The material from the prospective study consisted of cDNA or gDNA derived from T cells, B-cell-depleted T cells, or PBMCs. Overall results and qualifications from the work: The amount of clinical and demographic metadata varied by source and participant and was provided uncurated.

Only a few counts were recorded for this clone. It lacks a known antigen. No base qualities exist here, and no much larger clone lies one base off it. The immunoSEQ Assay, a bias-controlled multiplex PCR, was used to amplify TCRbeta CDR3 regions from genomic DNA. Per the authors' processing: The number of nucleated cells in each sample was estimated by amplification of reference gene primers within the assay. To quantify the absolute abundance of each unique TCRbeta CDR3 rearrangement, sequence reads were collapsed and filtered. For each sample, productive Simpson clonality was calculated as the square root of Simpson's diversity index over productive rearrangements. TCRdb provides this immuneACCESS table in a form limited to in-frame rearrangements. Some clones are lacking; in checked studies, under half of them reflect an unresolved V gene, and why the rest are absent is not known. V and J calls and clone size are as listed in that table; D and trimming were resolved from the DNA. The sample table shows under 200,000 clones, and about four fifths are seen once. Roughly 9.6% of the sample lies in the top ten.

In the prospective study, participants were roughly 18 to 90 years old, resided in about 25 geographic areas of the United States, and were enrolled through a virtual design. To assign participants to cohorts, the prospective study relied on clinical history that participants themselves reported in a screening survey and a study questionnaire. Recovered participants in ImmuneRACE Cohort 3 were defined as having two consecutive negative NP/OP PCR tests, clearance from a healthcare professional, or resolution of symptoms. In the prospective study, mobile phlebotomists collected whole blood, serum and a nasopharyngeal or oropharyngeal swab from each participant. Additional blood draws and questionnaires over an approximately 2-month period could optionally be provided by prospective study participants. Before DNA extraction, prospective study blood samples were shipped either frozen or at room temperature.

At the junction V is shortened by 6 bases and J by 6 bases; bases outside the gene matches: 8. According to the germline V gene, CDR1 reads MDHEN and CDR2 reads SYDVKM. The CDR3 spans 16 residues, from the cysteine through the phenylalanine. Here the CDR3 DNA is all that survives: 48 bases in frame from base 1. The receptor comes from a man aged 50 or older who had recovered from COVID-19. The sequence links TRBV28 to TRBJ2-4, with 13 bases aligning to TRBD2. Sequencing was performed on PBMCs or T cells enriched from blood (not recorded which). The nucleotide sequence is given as TGTGCCAGCAGCGGACTAGCGGGAGACTCCCCAAACATTCAGTACTTC. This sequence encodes CASSGLAGDSPNIQYF.